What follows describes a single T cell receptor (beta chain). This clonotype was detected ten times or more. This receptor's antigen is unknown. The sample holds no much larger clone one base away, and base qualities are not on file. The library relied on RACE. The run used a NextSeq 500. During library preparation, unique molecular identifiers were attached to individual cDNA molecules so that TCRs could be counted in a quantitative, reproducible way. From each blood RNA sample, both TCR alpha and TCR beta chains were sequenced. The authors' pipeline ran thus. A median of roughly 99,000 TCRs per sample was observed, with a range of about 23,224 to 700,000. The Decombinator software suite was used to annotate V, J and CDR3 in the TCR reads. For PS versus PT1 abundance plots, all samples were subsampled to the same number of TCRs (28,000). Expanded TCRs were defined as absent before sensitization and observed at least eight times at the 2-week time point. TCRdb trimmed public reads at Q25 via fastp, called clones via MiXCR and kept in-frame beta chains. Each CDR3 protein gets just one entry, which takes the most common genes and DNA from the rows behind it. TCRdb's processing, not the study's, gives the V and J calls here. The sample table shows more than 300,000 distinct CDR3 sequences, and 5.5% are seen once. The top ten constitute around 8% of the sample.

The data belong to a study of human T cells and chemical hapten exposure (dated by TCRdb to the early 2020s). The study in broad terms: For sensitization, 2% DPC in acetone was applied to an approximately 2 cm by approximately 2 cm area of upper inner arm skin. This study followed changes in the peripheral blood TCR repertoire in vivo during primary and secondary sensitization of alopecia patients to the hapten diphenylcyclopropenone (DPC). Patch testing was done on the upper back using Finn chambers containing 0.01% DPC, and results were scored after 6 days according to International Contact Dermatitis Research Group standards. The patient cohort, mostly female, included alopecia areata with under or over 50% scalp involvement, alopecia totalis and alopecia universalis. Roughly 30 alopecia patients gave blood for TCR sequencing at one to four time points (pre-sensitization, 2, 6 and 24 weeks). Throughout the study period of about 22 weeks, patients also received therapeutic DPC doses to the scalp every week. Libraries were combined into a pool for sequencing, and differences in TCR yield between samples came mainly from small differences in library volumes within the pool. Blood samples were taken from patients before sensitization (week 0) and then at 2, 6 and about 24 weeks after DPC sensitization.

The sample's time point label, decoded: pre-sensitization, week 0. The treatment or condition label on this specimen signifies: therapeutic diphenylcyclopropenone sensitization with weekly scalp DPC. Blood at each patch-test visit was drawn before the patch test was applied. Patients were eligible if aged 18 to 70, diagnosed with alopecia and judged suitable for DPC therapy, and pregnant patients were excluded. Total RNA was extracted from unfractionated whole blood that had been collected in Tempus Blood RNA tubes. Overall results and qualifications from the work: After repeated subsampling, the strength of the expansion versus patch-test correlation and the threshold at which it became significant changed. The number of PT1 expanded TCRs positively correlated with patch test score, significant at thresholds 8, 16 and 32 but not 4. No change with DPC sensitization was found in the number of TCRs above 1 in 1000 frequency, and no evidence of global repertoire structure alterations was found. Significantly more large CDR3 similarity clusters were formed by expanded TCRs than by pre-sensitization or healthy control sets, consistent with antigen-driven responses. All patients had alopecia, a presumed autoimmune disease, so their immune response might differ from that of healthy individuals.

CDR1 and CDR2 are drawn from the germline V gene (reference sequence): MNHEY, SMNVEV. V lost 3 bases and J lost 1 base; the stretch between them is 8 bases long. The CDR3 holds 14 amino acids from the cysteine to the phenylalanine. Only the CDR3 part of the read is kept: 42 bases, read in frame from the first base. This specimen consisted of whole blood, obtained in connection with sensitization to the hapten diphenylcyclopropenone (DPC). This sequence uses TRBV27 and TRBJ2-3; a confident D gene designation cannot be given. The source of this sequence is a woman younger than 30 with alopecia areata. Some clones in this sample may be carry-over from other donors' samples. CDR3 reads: CASSFGWGTDTQYF. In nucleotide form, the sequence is TGTGCCAGCAGTTTTGGTTGGGGCACAGATACGCAGTATTTT.